This T cell receptor beta chain was profiled in a study of Graves' ophthalmopathy and Graves' hyperthyroidism. In its sample, this clonotype was seen many times. Germline V CDR1 and CDR2: SNHLY, FYNNEI. The CDR3 is made up of 14 amino acids. V was trimmed by 1 base and J by 4 bases, leaving 10 bases between them. Scientists amplified the TCR beta CDR3 regions from RNA transcripts. Investigators did first-round RT-PCR with HTBI primers, then second-round multiplex PCR. A single record per CDR3 protein comes from TCRdb applying MiXCR to the multiplex PCR reads. The top ten clones hold roughly 6.9% of a sample with under 800,000 distinct CDR3 sequences, about 20% of them seen once.

This rearrangement joins TRBV2 to TRBJ1-2; no clear D. The specimen was peripheral blood. The TCR sequence derives from a woman aged 18 to 35 with stable Graves' hyperthyroidism. Some clones in this sample may be carry-over from other donors' samples. The DNA of the CDR3 is TGTGCCAGCAGTGAAGATTCCCAGCCCTATGGCTACACCTTC. Protein product: CASSEDSQPYGYTF.